Listed below are T cell receptor beta chains from one sample, sequenced in a study of metastatic and nonmetastatic thyroid tumors. TCRdb re-called the PCR reads via MiXCR. The data contain about 5,500 clones, 37% of them seen just once; the ten biggest clones take up over 15%. The sample consisted of tumor tissue. Every receptor here comes from a male donor with papillary thyroid cancer or a benign thyroid nodule (not recorded which). Some clones in this sample may be carry-over from other donors' samples. Each CDR3 is given with its conserved first and last residue. A D gene is named only where the DNA matches it firmly. Some rows mark clone size as missing; the rest say once, few, many or name a class of expanded clone.

D: NA; size: NA; V: TRBV6-1; J: TRBJ2-5; DNA: TGTGCCAGCGCTCGGGGGAGTCAAGAGACCCAGTACTTC; CDR3: CASARGSQETQYF
D: NA; size: few; V: TRBV6-1; J: TRBJ1-5; DNA: TGTGCCAGCAGGAGGGTCGGCCGTAATCAGCCCCAGCATTTT; CDR3: CASRRVGRNQPQHF
D: NA; size: medium-sized; V: TRBV6-1; J: TRBJ2-6; DNA: TGTGCCAGCACCGAGACAGTTTCCTACTCTGGGGCCAACGTCCTGACTTTC; CDR3: CASTETVSYSGANVLTF
D: TRBD2; size: NA; V: TRBV4-1; J: TRBJ2-7; DNA: TGCGCCAGCAGCCAACCTGCAGGGACTAGCGTCTTCGAGCAGTACTTC; CDR3: CASSQPAGTSVFEQYF
D: NA; size: few; V: TRBV27; J: TRBJ2-7; DNA: TGTGCCAGCAGTCCAAGCGATCCCTCCAACGAGCAGTACTTC; CDR3: CASSPSDPSNEQYF
D: TRBD1; size: NA; V: TRBV7-9; J: TRBJ1-2; DNA: TGTGCCAGCAGCTTAGCGGGACAGTTAGGCTACACCTTC; CDR3: CASSLAGQLGYTF
D: NA; size: medium-sized; V: TRBV25-1; J: TRBJ1-2; DNA: TGTGCCAGCAGTGCCGGGACAAATGATGGCTACACCTTC; CDR3: CASSAGTNDGYTF
D: NA; size: NA; V: TRBV20-1; J: TRBJ2-5; DNA: TGCAGTGCTAGGATGCTGGTCGGGACTCTCGTGAGGGAGACCCAGTACTTC; CDR3: CSARMLVGTLVRETQYF
D: NA; size: medium-sized; V: TRBV9; J: TRBJ2-7; DNA: TGTGCCAGCAGCGAGGATACGTGGGGGGAGCAGTACTTC; CDR3: CASSEDTWGEQYF
D: TRBD2; size: few; V: TRBV6-1; J: TRBJ2-1; DNA: TGTGCCAGCAGTGAGGGGGCGGGAGGCCGATCCTACAATGAGCAGTTCTTC; CDR3: CASSEGAGGRSYNEQFF
D: NA; size: NA; V: TRBV27; J: TRBJ2-7; DNA: TGTGCCAGCAGTCCCCGCCCAGGGTACGAGCAGTACTTC; CDR3: CASSPRPGYEQYF
D: NA; size: NA; V: TRBV7-9; J: TRBJ2-3; DNA: TGTGCCAGCAGCTTTGGGTTACCGGATACGCAGTATTTT; CDR3: CASSFGLPDTQYF
D: TRBD1; size: NA; V: TRBV28; J: TRBJ2-7; DNA: TGTGCCAGCAGTTTGGGACAGGGGAACGAGCAGTACTTC; CDR3: CASSLGQGNEQYF
D: NA; size: few; V: TRBV12-3/TRBV12-4; J: TRBJ2-7; DNA: TGTGCCAGCAGTCGCCTCTACGAGCAGTACTTC; CDR3: CASSRLYEQYF
D: TRBD1; size: NA; V: TRBV10-2; J: TRBJ1-4; DNA: TGCGCCAGCAGTGAGTCGGGACAGGGTGCCGAAAAACTGTTTTTT; CDR3: CASSESGQGAEKLFF
D: NA; size: NA; V: TRBV4-3; J: TRBJ2-7; DNA: TGCGCCAGCAGCCAAGATCGACCCATGGCTAGCTCCTCCTACGAGCAGTACTTC; CDR3: CASSQDRPMASSSYEQYF
D: NA; size: NA; V: TRBV19; J: TRBJ1-2; DNA: TGTGCCAGTAACGTGAGGGGGTATGGCTACACCTTC; CDR3: CASNVRGYGYTF
D: NA; size: NA; V: TRBV27; J: TRBJ2-2; DNA: TGTGCCAGCAGTTGGGCAGCCAACACCGGGGAGCTGTTTTTT; CDR3: CASSWAANTGELFF
D: NA; size: few; V: TRBV12-3/TRBV12-4; J: TRBJ1-2; DNA: TGTGCCAGCAGTTGGGCCGGGACGTTGAACTATGGCTACACCTTC; CDR3: CASSWAGTLNYGYTF
D: TRBD1; size: NA; V: TRBV3-1; J: TRBJ1-3; DNA: TGTGCCAGCAGTACTGGACAGGCCGCTGTCGGAAACACCATATATTTT; CDR3: CASSTGQAAVGNTIYF
D: NA; size: NA; V: TRBV20-1; J: TRBJ2-1; DNA: TGCAGTGCTAGAGATCAGGGGTCCCACCCCTACAATGAGCAGTTCTTC; CDR3: CSARDQGSHPYNEQFF
D: NA; size: few; V: TRBV12-3/TRBV12-4; J: TRBJ2-2; DNA: TGTGCCAGCAGTTTACGAGGGGTAGGGGAGCTGTTTTTT; CDR3: CASSLRGVGELFF
D: NA; size: few; V: TRBV5-1; J: TRBJ1-3; DNA: TGCGCCAGCAGCTTGGGCGGTCCTGGGACAGGAAACACCATATATTTT; CDR3: CASSLGGPGTGNTIYF
D: NA; size: few; V: TRBV3-1; J: TRBJ1-2; DNA: TGTGCCAGCAGCCCCGGGGAAGAGGCTGGCTACACCTTC; CDR3: CASSPGEEAGYTF
D: NA; size: large; V: TRBV20-1; J: TRBJ2-5; DNA: TGCAGTGCTTGGGCGGGCGAAACATCCCAAGAGACCCAGTACTTC; CDR3: CSAWAGETSQETQYF
D: TRBD2; size: few; V: TRBV27; J: TRBJ2-7; DNA: TGTGCCAGCAGTTCAGCGGGGGTTGACCCCTACGAGCAGTACTTC; CDR3: CASSSAGVDPYEQYF
D: TRBD1; size: NA; V: TRBV6-2/TRBV6-3; J: TRBJ1-3; DNA: TGTGCCAGCAGCCTCGGGACAGGATCTGGAAACACCATATATTTT; CDR3: CASSLGTGSGNTIYF
D: NA; size: few; V: TRBV6-1; J: TRBJ1-1; DNA: TGTGCCAGCAGCCTCAGGGTACAGACTGAAGCTTTCTTT; CDR3: CASSLRVQTEAFF
D: NA; size: NA; V: TRBV20-1; J: TRBJ1-1; DNA: TGCAGTGCTAGGGGGGGGCCCGTAACTGAAGCTTTCTTT; CDR3: CSARGGPVTEAFF
D: TRBD2; size: NA; V: TRBV11-2; J: TRBJ2-2; DNA: TGTGCCAGCAGTAGGTATAGCGGGAGGATGTACACCGGGGAGCTGTTTTTT; CDR3: CASSRYSGRMYTGELFF
D: NA; size: NA; V: TRBV13; J: TRBJ2-7; DNA: TGTGCCAGCAGTCTGGCAGGGGCGAGTGAGCAGTACTTC; CDR3: CASSLAGASEQYF
D: NA; size: NA; V: TRBV27; J: TRBJ1-2; DNA: TGTGCCAGCAGTCCCACACTCGGACCTAACTATGGCTACACCTTC; CDR3: CASSPTLGPNYGYTF
D: TRBD2; size: few; V: TRBV27; J: TRBJ2-3; DNA: TGTGCCAGCAGTTGGGGGAGGGAGCTGCCCTTCACAGATACGCAGTATTTT; CDR3: CASSWGRELPFTDTQYF
D: NA; size: NA; V: TRBV27; J: TRBJ2-7; DNA: TGTGCCAGCAGTTTGGGTAGGGGTTTCTACGAGCAGTACTTC; CDR3: CASSLGRGFYEQYF
D: NA; size: few; V: TRBV19; J: TRBJ2-1; DNA: TGTGCCAGTAGTATGAGCCTAGGAAGTGAGCAGTTCTTC; CDR3: CASSMSLGSEQFF
D: NA; size: NA; V: TRBV18; J: TRBJ2-2; DNA: TGTGCCAGCTCACGAACGACGACAGACACCGGGGAGCTGTTTTTT; CDR3: CASSRTTTDTGELFF
D: TRBD1; size: few; V: TRBV27; J: TRBJ1-1; DNA: TGTGCCAGCAGTCGTCGACAGGGGACTGGCACTGAAGCTTTCTTT; CDR3: CASSRRQGTGTEAFF
D: TRBD1; size: medium-sized; V: TRBV29-1; J: TRBJ1-1; DNA: TGCAGCGTTGAAAAGGGACAGGGTACTGAAGCTTTCTTT; CDR3: CSVEKGQGTEAFF
D: NA; size: NA; V: TRBV7-9; J: TRBJ1-1; DNA: TGTGCCAGCAGCTTGTCTCCAGGTTACACTGAAGCTTTCTTT; CDR3: CASSLSPGYTEAFF
D: NA; size: NA; V: TRBV18; J: TRBJ2-7; DNA: TGTGCCAGCTCACCATCAAGGGTAGGGTCCTACGAGCAGTACTTC; CDR3: CASSPSRVGSYEQYF
D: NA; size: NA; V: TRBV6-1; J: TRBJ2-7; DNA: TGTGCCAGCAGTGAGGTCTTAAACTACGAGCAGTACTTC; CDR3: CASSEVLNYEQYF
D: NA; size: many; V: TRBV7-2; J: TRBJ1-2; DNA: TGTGCCAGCAGCCCACCCCCCCGGGGCTACACCTTC; CDR3: CASSPPPRGYTF
D: NA; size: NA; V: TRBV20-1; J: TRBJ2-7; DNA: TGCAGCGCCCGCAACTACGAGCAGTACTTC; CDR3: CSARNYEQYF
D: TRBD1; size: many; V: TRBV6-2/TRBV6-3; J: TRBJ2-7; DNA: TGTGCCAGCAGTTTTGGGACAGGGTCCGAGCAGTACTTC; CDR3: CASSFGTGSEQYF
D: TRBD2; size: large; V: TRBV3-1; J: TRBJ2-7; DNA: TGTGCCAGCAGCCAAGGACTAGCGGGCTCCTACGAGCAGTACTTC; CDR3: CASSQGLAGSYEQYF
D: TRBD1; size: NA; V: TRBV9; J: TRBJ1-6; DNA: TGTGCCAGCAGCCCTAGACAGGGTCAGAATTCACCCCTCCACTTT; CDR3: CASSPRQGQNSPLHF
D: NA; size: many; V: TRBV6-6; J: TRBJ1-1; DNA: TGTGCCAGCAGTTACTCTCCTCGGGGGACTGAAGCTTTCTTT; CDR3: CASSYSPRGTEAFF
D: NA; size: few; V: TRBV18; J: TRBJ1-2; DNA: TGTGCCAGCTCAACTGACAGGCTCTATGGCTACACCTTC; CDR3: CASSTDRLYGYTF
D: TRBD2; size: NA; V: TRBV19; J: TRBJ2-2; DNA: TGTGCCAGTAGGCTAGCGGGAGTGATCACCGGGGAGCTGTTTTTT; CDR3: CASRLAGVITGELFF
D: NA; size: NA; V: TRBV28; J: TRBJ2-7; DNA: TGTGCCAGCAGCCTAGGGATTTACGAGCAGTACTTC; CDR3: CASSLGIYEQYF
D: NA; size: few; V: TRBV19; J: TRBJ1-1; DNA: TGTGCCAGTAGTCCGACCGACGCTTTAACCACTGAAGCTTTCTTT; CDR3: CASSPTDALTTEAFF
D: NA; size: NA; V: TRBV29-1; J: TRBJ1-2; DNA: TGCAGCGTTGAGTGGACGCCCTATGGCTACACCTTC; CDR3: CSVEWTPYGYTF
D: TRBD1; size: large; V: TRBV19; J: TRBJ2-2; DNA: TGTGCCAGTAGTATTACAAACAGGGGATATACCGGGGAGCTGTTTTTT; CDR3: CASSITNRGYTGELFF
D: TRBD1; size: few; V: TRBV11-2; J: TRBJ2-3; DNA: TGTGCCAGCAGCTCCGGACAGGGGACAGATACGCAGTATTTT; CDR3: CASSSGQGTDTQYF
D: NA; size: few; V: TRBV28; J: TRBJ2-5; DNA: TGTGCCAGCAGTCCCTCTAAAGAGACCCAGTACTTC; CDR3: CASSPSKETQYF
D: TRBD1; size: few; V: TRBV6-1; J: TRBJ1-3; DNA: TGTGCCAGCAGTGCTCGTCCCCGGGACAGCGGAAACACCATATATTTT; CDR3: CASSARPRDSGNTIYF